The clone carrying this T cell receptor (beta chain) was picked up many times. Its antigen is not identified. The data were taken from a study of T cells after yellow fever vaccination. Study background: SMART-Seq v4 Ultra Low Input handled preparation of low-cell-number fractions. Study-level points and caveats: The secondary response showed a weaker magnitude and a faster peak, day 5 versus 15. Most primary-vaccination clones reappeared after the booster (96% CD4, about 90% CD8).

Looked up from germline, CDR1 is GTSNPN and CDR2 is SVGIG (reference sequence). The CDR3 runs to 13 residues. V lost 4 bases and J lost 6, with 14 bases in between. A universal primer site and UMIs were added as TCR cDNA was made by 5'RACE template switching. MiXCR, run by TCRdb on the 5' RACE reads, gives a single entry per CDR3 protein. Among 110,000 to 150,000 distinct CDR3 sequences listed, about 6.9% were seen once. This receptor was identified in a man younger than 45 who received the YFV17D yellow fever vaccine. The chain couples TRBV30 to TRBJ2-3; D ambiguous. Material: CD4+ T cells sorted from PBMCs, obtained 10 days after the yellow fever booster vaccination. CDR3: CAWKWSPDDTQYF. The CDR3 nucleotides are TGTGCCTGGAAGTGGAGCCCCGATGATACGCAGTATTTT.